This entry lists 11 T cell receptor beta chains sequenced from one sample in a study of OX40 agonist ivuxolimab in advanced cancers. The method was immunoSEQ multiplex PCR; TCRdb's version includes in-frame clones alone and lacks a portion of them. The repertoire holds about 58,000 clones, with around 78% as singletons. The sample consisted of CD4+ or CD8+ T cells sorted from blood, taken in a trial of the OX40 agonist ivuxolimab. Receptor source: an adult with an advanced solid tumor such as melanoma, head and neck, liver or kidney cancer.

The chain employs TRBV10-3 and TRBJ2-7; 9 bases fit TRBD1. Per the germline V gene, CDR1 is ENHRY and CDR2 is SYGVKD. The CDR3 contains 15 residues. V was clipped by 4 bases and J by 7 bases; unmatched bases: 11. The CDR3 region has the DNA TGTGCCATCAGTGGCCGGGACAGGGAGTTGGGGGAGCAGTACTTC. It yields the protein CAISGRDRELGEQYF.

CDR3 loop: CASSLNGDAGLNGEQFF. DNA of the CDR3: TGTGCCAGCAGCTTAAATGGGGACGCCGGGTTAAACGGTGAGCAGTTCTTC. V and J are TRBV7-6 and TRBJ2-1; TRBD1 or TRBD2 may be the D gene (5 bases each). V shed 2 bases and J shed 9 bases, with 23 bases lying between them. The CDR3 extends over 17 amino acids. Germline CDR1 SGHVS, CDR2 FNYEAQ.

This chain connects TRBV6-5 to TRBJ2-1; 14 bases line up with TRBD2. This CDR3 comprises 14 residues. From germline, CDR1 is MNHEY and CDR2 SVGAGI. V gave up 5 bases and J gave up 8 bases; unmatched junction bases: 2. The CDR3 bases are TGTGCCAGCAGTGGACTAGCGGGGGGCTATGAGCAGTTCTTC. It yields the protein CASSGLAGGYEQFF.

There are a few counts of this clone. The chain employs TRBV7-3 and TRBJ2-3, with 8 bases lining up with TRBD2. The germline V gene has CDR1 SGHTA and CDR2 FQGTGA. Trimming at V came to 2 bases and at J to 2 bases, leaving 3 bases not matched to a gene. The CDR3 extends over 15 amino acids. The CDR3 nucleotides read TGTGCCAGCAGCTTAGCGGGGGGTTTCACAGATACGCAGTATTTT. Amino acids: CASSLAGGFTDTQYF.

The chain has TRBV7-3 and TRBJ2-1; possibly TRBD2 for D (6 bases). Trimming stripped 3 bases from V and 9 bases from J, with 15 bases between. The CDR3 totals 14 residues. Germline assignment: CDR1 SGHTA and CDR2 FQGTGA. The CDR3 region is CASSLEGLSGEQFF. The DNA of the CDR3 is TGTGCCAGCAGCTTGGAGGGACTTAGCGGTGAGCAGTTCTTC. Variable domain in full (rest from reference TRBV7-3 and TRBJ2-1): GAGVSQTPSNKVTEKGKYVELRCDPISGHTALYWYRQSLGQGPEFLIYFQGTGAADDSGLPNDRFFAVRPEGSVSTLKIQRTERGDSAVYLCASSLEGLSGEQFFGPGTRLTVL.

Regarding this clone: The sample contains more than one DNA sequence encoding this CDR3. The CDR3 DNA is TGTGCCAGCAGCTTGGGGGGGACAGATACGCAGTATTTT. Its protein is CASSLGGTDTQYF. This chain links TRBV7-9 with TRBJ2-3, with TRBD2 matching 7 bases. The CDR3 sequence is 13 residues long. CDR1 and CDR2 from the germline V gene are SEHNR and FQNEAQ (reference sequence). After removal of 3 bases from V and 3 bases from J, the junction contained 0 bases not matched to a gene.

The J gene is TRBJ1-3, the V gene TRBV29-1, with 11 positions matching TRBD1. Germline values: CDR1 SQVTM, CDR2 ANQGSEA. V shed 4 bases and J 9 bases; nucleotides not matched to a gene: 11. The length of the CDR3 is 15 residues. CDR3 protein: CSVALPGQGVPTIYF. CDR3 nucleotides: TGCAGCGTTGCGTTGCCGGGACAGGGGGTACCCACCATATATTTT. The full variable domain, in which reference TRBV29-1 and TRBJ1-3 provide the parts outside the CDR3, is SAVISQKPSRDICQRGTSLTIQCQVDSQVTMMFWYRQQPGQSLTLIATANQGSEATYESGFVIDKFPISRPNLTFSTLTVSNMSPEDSSIYLCSVALPGQGVPTIYFGEGSWLTVV.

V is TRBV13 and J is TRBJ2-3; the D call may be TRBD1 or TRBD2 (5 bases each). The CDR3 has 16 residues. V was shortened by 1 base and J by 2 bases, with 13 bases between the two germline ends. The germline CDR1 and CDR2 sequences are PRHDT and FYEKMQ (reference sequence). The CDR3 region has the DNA TGTGCCAGCAGCTTAGTTAGGGGACGTAACACAGATACGCAGTATTTT. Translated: CASSLVRGRNTDTQYF.

The CDR3 nucleotides read TGTGCCAGCTCACCTCCATCCTCCTCCTACGAGCAGTACTTC. Translating it yields CASSPPSSSYEQYF. V and J are TRBV18 and TRBJ2-7; D remains unclear. Trimming removed 3 bases at V and 0 bases at J, with 9 bases between. The CDR3 has 14 residues. From germline, CDR1 is KGHSH and CDR2 LQKENI.

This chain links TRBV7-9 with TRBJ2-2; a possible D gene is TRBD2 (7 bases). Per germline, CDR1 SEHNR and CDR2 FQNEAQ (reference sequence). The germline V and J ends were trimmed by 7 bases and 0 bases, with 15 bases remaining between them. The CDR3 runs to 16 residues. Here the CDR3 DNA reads TGTGCCAGCATCACTACGCGGGGGCCGAACACCGGGGAGCTGTTTTTT. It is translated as CASITTRGPNTGELFF.

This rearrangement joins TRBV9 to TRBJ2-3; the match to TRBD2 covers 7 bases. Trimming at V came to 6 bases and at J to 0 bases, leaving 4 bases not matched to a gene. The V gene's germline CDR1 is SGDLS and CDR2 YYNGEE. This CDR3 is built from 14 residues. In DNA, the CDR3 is TGTGCCAGCAACAGCGGGGAGAGCACAGATACGCAGTATTTT. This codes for CASNSGESTDTQYF.